The clone carrying this T cell receptor beta chain appeared a single time. Profiled with immunoSEQ multiplex PCR; TCRdb holds only in-frame clones, not every one. The sample yields some 300,000 clones, approximately 89% seen once. This sample stems from a study of blood T cell repertoires in COVID-19. J lost 8 bases, V lost 0 bases, and 14 bases had no gene match. Germline-derived CDR1 and CDR2 are KGHSH and LQKENI. The CDR3 loop spans 17 amino acids. Recovery meant two consecutive negative NP/OP PCR tests, professional clearance, or resolved symptoms. The material sequenced was PBMCs or T cells enriched from blood (not recorded which). The TCR sequence derives from a woman aged 25 to 39 who had recovered from COVID-19. This chain connects TRBV18 to TRBJ1-2, with 8 bases that match TRBD1. The CDR3 loop reads CASSPPNNLRGRTGYTF. The CDR3 nucleotides read TGTGCCAGCTCACCACCGAATAACCTCAGGGGGCGTACCGGCTACACCTTC.